The clone carrying this TCR beta chain showed up just a few times. Its antigen is still unknown. Sample treatment: roughly 10-day PBMC culture with coronavirus spike peptide pools or control peptides (ViraFEST assay). Cultured CD4+ T-cell DNA underwent Oncomine TCR Beta short-read sequencing. TCRdb ran MiXCR on the PCR reads and lists one entry per CDR3 protein. The sample yields 20,000 to 30,000 distinct CDR3 sequences, 50% to 65% seen once. These data come from a study of vaccination and CD4 T cells after COVID-19. V shed 0 bases and J 10 bases; nucleotides not matched to a gene: 13. The CDR3 is 17 residues long. Germline V gene lookup returns CDR1 SGHTA and CDR2 FQGNSA.

The sequence derives from a human donor who received a COVID-19 vaccine. The starting material was CD4+ T cells from blood, cultured in vitro, obtained before SARS-CoV-2 vaccination. The chain employs TRBV7-2 and TRBJ2-1; 9 positions match TRBD2. The CDR3 sequence: CASSLARRAGGQSEQFF. For the CDR3, the DNA is TGTGCCAGCAGCTTAGCGCGGAGAGCGGGGGGCCAGAGCGAGCAGTTCTTC.